These 21 T cell receptor beta chains share one sample of origin, sequenced in a study of cytomegalovirus exposure and HLA in healthy donors. It was with 60 Vbeta and 13 Jbeta primers that the PCR ran. Clones were sequenced by immunoSEQ multiplex PCR, and TCRdb holds only the in-frame ones, with some missing. The repertoire consists of 200,000 or so clones, with over 70% occurring once and the leading ten covering under 0.85%. Sequencing input: PBMCs. All receptors derive from a boy younger than 10 in good health and CMV-seronegative.

The chain links TRBV6-5 to TRBJ1-6, with 9 bases lining up with TRBD1. The germline CDR1 and CDR2 sequences are MNHEY and SVGAGI. The CDR3 is 15 amino acids. The V segment lost 8 bases and the J segment 10 bases; nucleotides outside the gene matches: 12. The DNA for the CDR3 is TGTGCCAGCGCATGGGGACAGGGTTTTAGATCACCCCTCCACTTT. Protein sequence: CASAWGQGFRSPLHF.

This clone was counted a few times. The J gene is TRBJ1-1, the V gene TRBV6-5, with D possibly TRBD1 on 5 matching bases. The CDR3 has 13 residues. V was shortened by 5 bases and J by 7 bases, with 14 bases between the two germline ends. Germline V gene sequence: CDR1 MNHEY, CDR2 SVGAGI. CDR3 DNA: TGTGCCAGCAGTGAAACTCCACAGGTTGAAGCTTTCTTT. Protein: CASSETPQVEAFF.

J is TRBJ1-1 and V is TRBV6-1; D may be TRBD1 (6 bases). Trimming took off 5 bases at V and 4 bases at J, with 17 bases between the two ends. The germline gives CDR1 MNHNS, CDR2 SASEGT. There are 15 residues in the CDR3. The CDR3 coding sequence is TGTGCCAGCAGTTGGGCAGGGGTCGAGGGCACTGAAGCTTTCTTT. Translating gives CASSWAGVEGTEAFF.

The V call is TRBV5-4, the J call TRBJ2-1; D is perhaps TRBD2 (5 bases). The V gene lost 0 bases and the J gene lost 1 base, with 14 bases spanning the gap. This CDR3 is built from 17 residues. The germline gives CDR1 SGHNT, CDR2 YYREEE (reference sequence). DNA of the CDR3: TGTGCCAGCAGCTTGGCCTCTGGTGGAGGTTCCTACAATGAGCAGTTCTTC. Its translation is CASSLASGGGSYNEQFF.

With respect to this clone: Sequence at one end of the junction differs from germline and may be a read error. V and J are TRBV7-9 and TRBJ2-7; TRBD2 agrees at 16 bases. CDR1 SEHNR and CDR2 FQNEAQ come from the germline V gene (reference sequence). This CDR3 comprises 17 residues. The CDR3 loop is CSSSLSGTSGRGYEQYF. The CDR3 DNA reads TGTTCCAGCAGCTTATCCGGGACTAGCGGGAGGGGCTACGAGCAGTACTTC.

The chain has TRBV19 and TRBJ1-5; a weak D match, TRBD1 (6 bases). This CDR3 has 13 residues. V was shortened by 6 bases and J by 3 bases, with 9 bases between the two germline ends. From germline, CDR1 is LNHDA and CDR2 SQIVND (reference sequence). This chain's CDR3 is CASRRDNNQPQHF. The CDR3, as DNA: TGTGCCAGTAGGAGGGACAACAATCAGCCCCAGCATTTT. The full variable domain, rest sourced from reference TRBV19 and TRBJ1-5, is DGGITQSPKYLFRKEGQNVTLSCEQNLNHDAMYWYRQDPGQGLRLIYYSQIVNDFQKGDIAEGYSVSREKKESFPLTVTSAQKNPTAFYLCASRRDNNQPQHFGDGTRLSIL.

V and J are TRBV2 and TRBJ2-7, with 10 bases lining up with TRBD2. Germline values: CDR1 SNHLY, CDR2 FYNNEI. The length of the CDR3 is 14 residues. The ends lost 6 bases at V and 3 bases at J; junction bases unmatched: 5. In DNA form, the CDR3 reads TGTGCCAGCAGAGGACTAGCGGATCTCTACGAGCAGTACTTC. It codes for CASRGLADLYEQYF.

This chain connects TRBV29-1 to TRBJ1-2; D is undetermined. Trimming cost V 7 bases and J 4 bases, with 13 bases left between them. This CDR3 contains 12 residues. Germline V lookup: CDR1 SQVTM, CDR2 ANQGSEA. For the CDR3, the DNA is TGCAGCGGGGTGGCAGGCCGCTATGGCTACACCTTC. Translating it yields CSGVAGRYGYTF.

The genes are TRBV19 and TRBJ1-1, with D perhaps matching TRBD1 (6 bases). V was trimmed by 0 bases and J by 0 bases, leaving 8 bases between them. The CDR3 length is 15 residues. The V gene's germline CDR1 is LNHDA and CDR2 SQIVND (reference sequence). The CDR3 nucleotides read TGTGCCAGTAGTATAGATACAGGGTTGAACACTGAAGCTTTCTTT. It codes for CASSIDTGLNTEAFF.

The rearrangement links TRBV5-6 to TRBJ2-1; 7 bases align to TRBD1. V lost 0 bases, J lost 14 bases, and 5 bases stayed unmatched. Germline loops: CDR1 SGHDT, CDR2 YYEEEE. The length of the CDR3 is 12 residues. The CDR3 protein is CASSLGQGFKFF. The CDR3 DNA follows: TGTGCCAGCAGCTTGGGACAGGGTTTTAAGTTCTTC.

The CDR3 is CASSVGGFTDTQYF. The CDR3 region has the DNA TGTGCCAGCAGCGTCGGCGGGTTCACAGATACGCAGTATTTT. The V gene is TRBV9, the J gene TRBJ2-3; D perhaps matches TRBD2 (5 bases). CDR3 length equals 14 residues. The V gene's germline CDR1 is SGDLS and CDR2 YYNGEE. V lost 2 bases to trimming and J lost 2 bases, with 9 bases between them.

The rearrangement uses TRBV6-6 and TRBJ1-1; D remains unclear. Germline CDR1 is MNHNY and CDR2 is SVGAGI (reference sequence). The V end lost 5 bases, the J end lost 0 bases, and 7 bases lay between the germline ends. The CDR3 consists of 13 residues. In DNA form, the CDR3 reads TGTGCCAGCAGTAGAGAGATGAACACTGAAGCTTTCTTT. Its protein product is CASSREMNTEAFF.

The chain recombines TRBV10-3 with TRBJ2-1; 8 nucleotides align to TRBD2. The trim removed 2 bases at V and 5 bases at J, leaving 14 bases unmatched. This CDR3 spans 18 amino acids. The germline gives CDR1 ENHRY, CDR2 SYGVKD. This CDR3 reads CAISEGPPVRGDNNEQFF. The CDR3 DNA reads TGTGCCATCAGTGAGGGGCCCCCAGTGCGGGGGGATAACAATGAGCAGTTCTTC.

The chain employs TRBV9 and TRBJ1-2; 7 bases align to TRBD1. Unmatched junction bases numbered 6, after V lost 4 bases and J lost 9 bases. CDR3 length equals 12 residues. CDR1 and CDR2 from the germline V gene are SGDLS and YYNGEE. The CDR3 sequence is CASSPRQGRYTF. The CDR3 nucleotides are TGTGCCAGCAGCCCCCGACAGGGTCGCTACACCTTC.

This clone was counted only a few times. The gene calls are TRBV7-2 and TRBJ2-7; 8 bases fit TRBD2. V gave up 6 bases and J gave up 2 bases; unmatched junction bases: 12. CDR3 length equals 16 residues. Germline V gene data show CDR1 as SGHTA and CDR2 as FQGNSA. CDR3 in DNA: TGTGCCAGCAGAGTACAGGGACTAGGGGGTACCTACGAGCAGTACTTC. It yields the protein CASRVQGLGGTYEQYF.

The chain carries TRBV11-2 and TRBJ2-2, with D uncertain. This CDR3 spans 15 amino acids. Germline V gene sequence: CDR1 SGHAT, CDR2 FQNNGV. The V end lost 1 base, the J end lost 3 bases, and 9 bases lay between the germline ends. In nucleotides, the CDR3 is TGTGCCAGCAGCTTAGTTTTTGGAGACACCGGGGAGCTGTTTTTT. Protein sequence: CASSLVFGDTGELFF.

This chain links TRBV7-8 with TRBJ1-5; 9 nucleotides match TRBD1. The V gene end was trimmed by 5 bases and the J gene end by 1 base; junction bases not matched to a gene: 6. The germline V gene encodes CDR1 SGHVS and CDR2 FQNEAQ. The CDR3 runs 16 residues. The CDR3 DNA reads TGTGCCAGCAGCCCACACAGGGGGCTGAGCAATCAGCCCCAGCATTTT. This codes for CASSPHRGLSNQPQHF.

CDR3 sequence reads: CASTSEGDTQYF. In DNA, the CDR3 is TGTGCCAGTACTAGCGAAGGAGATACGCAGTATTTT. The chain combines TRBV19 with TRBJ2-3; tentative D call: TRBD2 (6 bases). CDR1 and CDR2 (germline): LNHDA, SQIVND (reference sequence). V was shortened by 7 bases and J by 5 bases, with 10 bases between the two germline ends. The CDR3 length is 12 residues. Drawing the rest from reference TRBV19 and TRBJ2-3, the complete variable domain is DGGITQSPKYLFRKEGQNVTLSCEQNLNHDAMYWYRQDPGQGLRLIYYSQIVNDFQKGDIAEGYSVSREKKESFPLTVTSAQKNPTAFYLCASTSEGDTQYFGPGTRLTVL.

DNA for the CDR3: TGTGCCAGCAGCACGAAGGGGTACGGCTATGGCTACACCTTC. It specifies CASSTKGYGYGYTF. The chain combines TRBV27 with TRBJ1-2, with a tentative D call TRBD1 (5 bases). Germline CDR1 reads MNHEY; CDR2 reads SMNVEV (reference sequence). The CDR3 sequence is 14 residues long. Trimming pared 6 bases from V and 4 bases from J, leaving 15 bases between.

This chain connects TRBV19 to TRBJ2-7; 11 positions agree with TRBD2. The CDR3 contains 15 residues. Per germline, CDR1 LNHDA and CDR2 SQIVND (reference sequence). V gave up 6 bases and J gave up 4 bases; unmatched junction bases: 8. CDR3 nucleotides: TGTGCCAGTAGGCTAGCGGGAGGTTCGGCTTACGAGCAGTACTTC. Amino acids: CASRLAGGSAYEQYF. Looking up the rest from reference TRBV19 and TRBJ2-7 gives the full variable domain: DGGITQSPKYLFRKEGQNVTLSCEQNLNHDAMYWYRQDPGQGLRLIYYSQIVNDFQKGDIAEGYSVSREKKESFPLTVTSAQKNPTAFYLCASRLAGGSAYEQYFGPGTRLTVT.

V and J are TRBV27 and TRBJ1-1; D remains ambiguous. This CDR3 is built from 13 residues. V shed 5 bases and J shed 1 base, with 8 bases lying between them. The germline V gene has CDR1 MNHEY and CDR2 SMNVEV (reference sequence). DNA for the CDR3: TGTGCCAGCAGTCTCGAGGGGAACACTGAAGCTTTCTTT. It codes for CASSLEGNTEAFF.